The clone carrying this T cell receptor (beta chain) was observed a single time. What it binds is unknown. Using immunoSEQ multiplex PCR, the repertoire was profiled, and TCRdb retains in-frame clones only, with some absent. The sample lists over 50,000 clones; approximately 83% were seen once. This entry is derived from a study of Tregs in tolerant kidney transplant recipients. Findings and limits, study-wide: Tregs expanded with activated donor B cells seemed most donor-specific.

CDR3 size: 13 residues. Per the germline V gene, CDR1 is SGHNT and CDR2 is YYREEE (reference sequence). V gave up 1 base and J gave up 16 bases, with 15 bases separating them. The TCR was taken from a human donor who received a combined kidney and bone marrow transplant. The chain uses TRBV5-4 and TRBJ1-6, with D hard to call. The material was Tregs from blood, obtained before the transplant. CDR3 nucleotide sequence: TGTGCCAGCAGCTTGAGCGGCGGTCCGATACTCCACTTT. This encodes CASSLSGGPILHF. The full variable domain, completed using reference TRBV5-4 and TRBJ1-6, is ETGVTQSPTHLIKTRGQQVTLRCSSQSGHNTVSWYQQALGQGPQFIFQYYREEENGRGNFPPRFSGLQFPNYSSELNVNALELDDSALYLCASSLSGGPILHFGNGTRLTVT.